This T cell receptor (beta chain) is from a study of blood T cells in healthy people across ages. A second roughly 7 to 12 cycle PCR used barcoded and J-beta primers. Each cDNA molecule carried a tag from a template-switch adaptor that contained 12 random nucleotides. From each sample, at least 2.5 million paired-end reads containing CDR3 were obtained. Using its own MiXCR run on the 5' RACE reads, TCRdb lists one record per CDR3 protein. The sample shows under 1,000,000 distinct CDR3 sequences, 35% to 40% of them seen only once. Donors were systemically healthy Caucasian individuals from Russia aged about 6 to 90 years. A minimum of 5 micrograms of total RNA was extracted per sample. This CDR3 region has 15 residues. The junction had 8 bases not matched to a gene; V was cut back by 6 bases and J by 8 bases. CDR1 is MNHEY, CDR2 SVGAGI, per germline.

The sample was blood. The chain combines TRBV6-5 with TRBJ2-1; 12 positions agree with TRBD2. The source is a man in his late teens or twenties in good health. CDR3 sequence reads: CASSLLAGGYYEQFF. DNA of the CDR3: TGTGCCAGCAGCCTCCTAGCGGGGGGGTACTATGAGCAGTTCTTC.